Listed here is a single T cell receptor beta chain. Its target antigen remains unknown. Base qualities are not recorded, but no much larger clone differs from it by a single base. Receptor amplification or capture employed 5' RACE. Sequencing took place on an Illumina HiSeq 2500. A second PCR of roughly 7 to 11 cycles was run with a J-beta primer mix and a sample-barcoded 5' primer. A template-switch 5' adaptor carrying 12 random nucleotides introduced a unique molecular identifier onto each TCR beta cDNA molecule. At least 3 million CDR3-containing paired-end reads were obtained from each sample. First-strand cDNA was synthesized from all RNA with the Mint cDNA synthesis kit, primed by a TRBC-specific oligonucleotide. After uracil-DNA glycosylase treatment, a first 18-cycle PCR used universal primers M1SS and BC2_uni_R on all cDNA. For the original study's pipeline: Each sample was normalized by randomly selecting 1 million high-quality reads, each carrying a distinct molecular identifier. Reads with shared molecular identifiers were discarded instead of being binned into consensus sequences. MiTCR, run with a Q25 quality threshold and the strictest error-elimination algorithm, handled CDR3 identification, clonotype clustering and error correction. A nonparametric unseen species model with Euler transformation was used to estimate a lower bound on total TCR beta diversity. TCRdb reprocessing: public reads trimmed at Q25 with fastp, clones called with MiXCR, in-frame beta chains kept. Here each entry gathers all rows of one CDR3 protein and keeps the most common genes and DNA. TCRdb, not the authors, supplied the V and J calls. Here the sample has about 780,000 distinct CDR3 sequences; 55% to 65% occur a single time. The ten largest clones represent around 30% of the sample.

The sample originates from a study of blood T cells in healthy people across ages (dated by TCRdb to between 2014 and 2017). About the study as a whole: Template switching captured roughly one uniquely barcoded TCR beta cDNA molecule per two T cells in model experiments. To track age-related changes in TCR beta repertoire diversity, the study relied on deep sequencing normalized with unique cDNA molecular identifiers. The donors were split into four age groups: young (average 16 years), middle-aged (roughly 39), aged (62) and long-lived (about 82). To avoid experimental bias, donors of different ages were randomly spread across the sequencing lanes. The study analyzed two additional independent replicas of 1 million unique cDNA reads from the same blood draw for two donors, one aged 18 to 30 and one aged 80 or older. Results and caveats for the whole study, not just this receptor: Because donor CMV infection status was unknown, age-related changes in expanded clonotypes were potentially confounded. The long-lived group showed more naive CD4+ T cells, fewer expanded clones and increased TCR diversity than the aged group, suggesting age selection. Estimates of total diversity based on one million sequenced T cells were considered lower bounds and underestimates. Observed TCR beta diversity per million T cells fell roughly linearly with age, and a significant reduction was already apparent by age around 44. Observed TCR beta diversity correlated strongly with the percentage of naive T cells measured by flow cytometry. Since profiling was done on bulk unsorted PBMCs, naive and antigen-experienced compartments could not be conclusively compared.

Systemically healthy Caucasian individuals from Russia, 35 to 50 in total and aged roughly 6 to 100 years, were included as donors. Each donor gave approximately 9.4 milliliters of peripheral blood, drawn into EDTA-treated Vacutainer tubes. PBMCs were isolated by Ficoll-Paque density-gradient centrifugation, with at least 6.5 million obtained per sample. Total RNA was extracted from PBMCs with Trizol reagent, with at least 6 micrograms obtained per sample. Naive CD45RAhigh/CD27high T cell percentages were measured by flow cytometry on a PBMC aliquot from every donor. The source of this sequence is a man aged 30-40 years in good health. Material: blood.

The CDR3 in this case is CSARDQRGGAYEQYF. In nucleotides, the sequence is TGCAGTGCTAGAGATCAACGCGGGGGGGCCTACGAGCAGTACTTC. The V and J genes are TRBV20-1 and TRBJ2-7; 9 central bases correspond to TRBD2. For CDR1 and CDR2, the germline V gene (reference sequence) lists DFQATT and SNEGSKA. The CDR3 measures 15 amino acids from cysteine to phenylalanine. Of the read, only the CDR3 DNA is kept; its 45 bases are in frame from base 1. At the junction V is shortened by 0 bases and J by 2 bases; bases outside the gene matches: 5.